The 30 T cell receptor beta chains in this list originate from one sample, sequenced in a study of radiation and T cells in renal cell carcinoma. Method: immunoSEQ multiplex PCR; TCRdb's copy keeps in-frame clones and lacks some. Of tens of thousands of clones listed, 70% to 80% are singletons. Time point: blood 2 weeks post-SBRT. The treatment: 15 Gy SBRT to primary tumor, nephrectomy 4 weeks later. Sequencing was performed on blood, taken from a patient whose treatment included radiotherapy and nephrectomy. The source of these receptors is a man between 60 and 70 years old with renal cell carcinoma.

The J gene is TRBJ2-4, the V gene TRBV4-1; the D is unclear. CDR1 MGHRA and CDR2 YSYEKL come from the germline V gene. This CDR3 contains 14 residues. The V end lost 1 base, the J end lost 8 bases, and 12 bases lay between the germline ends. CDR3 region: CASSQGGIRDIQYF. CDR3 DNA: TGCGCCAGCAGCCAAGGAGGTATCCGAGACATTCAGTACTTC.

The CDR3 here is CASSPNRASPYGYTF. The CDR3 DNA reads TGTGCCAGCAGCCCCAACAGGGCTTCCCCTTATGGCTACACCTTC. The chain is built from TRBV11-2 and TRBJ1-2; tentative D call: TRBD1 (6 bases). The germline V gene has CDR1 SGHAT and CDR2 FQNNGV. V lost 5 bases to trimming and J lost 5 bases, with 18 bases between them. CDR3 size: 15 residues.

The chain combines TRBV19 with TRBJ1-5; unclear D gene. Germline lookup yields CDR1 LNHDA and CDR2 SQIVND (reference sequence). Trimming cost V 5 bases and J 1 base, with 6 bases left between them. This CDR3 has 13 residues. As DNA, the CDR3 is TGTGCCAGTAGTGTAGTAAGCAATCAGCCCCAGCATTTT. Its translation: CASSVVSNQPQHF.

The chain is built from TRBV7-8 and TRBJ2-7, with D unclear. Germline lookup yields CDR1 SGHVS and CDR2 FQNEAQ. Trimming pared 2 bases from V and 7 bases from J, leaving 12 bases between. This CDR3 has 13 amino acids. The CDR3 loop reads CASSLFGFEEQYV. CDR3 sequence (DNA): TGTGCCAGCAGCTTATTTGGGTTTGAGGAGCAGTACGTC.

The chain couples TRBV4-3 to TRBJ2-2; D tentatively reads TRBD1 or TRBD2 (5 bases each). The germline CDR1 and CDR2 sequences are LGHNA and YSLEER. V lost 1 base and J lost 5, with 8 bases in between. The CDR3 runs to 14 residues. The CDR3 is CASSQVWGTGELFF. DNA for the CDR3: TGCGCCAGCAGCCAAGTCTGGGGGACCGGGGAGCTGTTTTTT.

The genes are TRBV11-3 and TRBJ2-5, with a weak D call TRBD1 (6 bases). The germline V gene has CDR1 SGHNT and CDR2 YENEEA. Trimming shortened V by 4 bases and J by 2 bases, and 11 bases separated the two germline ends. This CDR3 spans 14 amino acids. The CDR3 DNA sequence: TGTGCCAGCAGCTCAACAGGGATGCAAGAGACCCAGTACTTC. Translated, it gives CASSSTGMQETQYF.

The chain carries TRBV4-3 and TRBJ1-2, with 10 positions matching TRBD1. This CDR3 comprises 16 residues. CDR1 and CDR2 from the germline V gene are LGHNA and YSLEER. With V trimmed by 1 base and J by 8 bases, 10 bases remained unmatched. The CDR3 nucleotides are TGCGCCAGCAGCCAAGTTAGGGGACAGGGGCGAGGAGGCTACACCTTC. Amino acids: CASSQVRGQGRGGYTF.

This chain uses TRBV7-2 with TRBJ1-2; 9 bases agree with TRBD1. Unmatched junction bases numbered 1, after V lost 3 bases and J lost 2 bases. From germline, CDR1 is SGHTA and CDR2 FQGNSA. The CDR3 consists of 14 residues. CDR3 loop: CASSLGTGNYGYTF. The CDR3 bases are TGTGCCAGCAGCTTGGGGACAGGGAACTATGGCTACACCTTC.

The rearrangement joins TRBV27 to TRBJ2-3; no firm D call. CDR3 size: 13 residues. The V gene lost 2 bases and the J gene lost 5 bases, with 8 bases spanning the gap. Germline V lookup: CDR1 MNHEY, CDR2 SMNVEV (reference sequence). The CDR3 nucleotides read TGTGCCAGCAGTTTAACCGCCCTAGATACGCAGTATTTT. Amino acid sequence: CASSLTALDTQYF.

This sequence joins TRBV9 and TRBJ2-5; 9 nucleotides match TRBD2. With 3 bases clipped from V and 3 bases from J, the junction kept 3 bases outside the gene matches. There are 14 residues in the CDR3. CDR1 is SGDLS, CDR2 YYNGEE, per germline. The CDR3 loop reads CASSGRLAEETQYF. Here the CDR3 DNA reads TGTGCCAGCAGCGGAAGACTAGCGGAAGAGACCCAGTACTTC.

CDR3 protein: CASSLSGLPSTDTQYF. CDR3 DNA: TGCGCCAGCAGCTTGAGTGGACTACCTAGCACAGATACGCAGTATTTT. The chain uses TRBV5-1 and TRBJ2-3, with a tentative D call TRBD2 (6 bases). The CDR3 runs to 16 residues. With 1 base removed from V and 0 bases from J, the gap between germline ends came to 12 bases. Germline lookup yields CDR1 SGHRS and CDR2 YFSETQ.

The rearrangement joins TRBV15 to TRBJ2-7; possible D gene TRBD1, 5 bases. V lost 5 bases and J lost 5, with 19 bases in between. Looked up from germline, CDR1 is LNHNV and CDR2 is YYDKDF (reference sequence). The CDR3 has 15 residues. DNA of the CDR3: TGTGCCACCAGCGGAGCATACAGAATAGGGGACGAGCAGTACGTC. Its translation is CATSGAYRIGDEQYV.

Only a few counts were recorded for this clone. The chain has TRBV29-1 and TRBJ1-1; 10 positions match TRBD1. V gave up 7 bases and J gave up 10 bases; unmatched junction bases: 3. Germline V gene data show CDR1 as SQVTM and CDR2 as ANQGSEA. The CDR3 is 10 amino acids. CDR3 amino acids: CSAGQGSAFF. For the CDR3, the DNA is TGCAGCGCGGGACAGGGGTCAGCTTTCTTT. The whole variable domain, filled in from reference TRBV29-1 and TRBJ1-1, reads SAVISQKPSRDICQRGTSLTIQCQVDSQVTMMFWYRQQPGQSLTLIATANQGSEATYESGFVIDKFPISRPNLTFSTLTVSNMSPEDSSIYLCSAGQGSAFFGQGTRLTVV.

This clone was seen once. The rearrangement joins TRBV2 to TRBJ2-7; D unclear. Germline V gene sequence: CDR1 SNHLY, CDR2 FYNNEI. The CDR3 runs to 13 residues. V gave up 3 bases and J gave up 4 bases, with 10 bases separating them. Written as DNA, the CDR3 is TGTGCCAGCAGTGATATTGTGGTTTACGAGCAGTACGTC. Residues: CASSDIVVYEQYV.

The rearrangement links TRBV20-1 to TRBJ1-3; D might be TRBD1 (5 bases). V gave up 6 bases and J gave up 13 bases, with 16 bases separating them. The germline CDR1 and CDR2 sequences are DFQATT and SNEGSKA (reference sequence). This CDR3 is built from 11 residues. The CDR3 sequence: CSAEGGARIYF. In nucleotides, the CDR3 is TGCAGTGCCGAGGGCGGGGCGAGGATATATTTT.

CDR3 DNA: TGTGCCAGCAGCCCAAAAATAGTGAACACTGAAGCTTTCTTT. This translates into CASSPKIVNTEAFF. The chain employs TRBV7-9 and TRBJ1-1; D is undetermined. The length of the CDR3 is 14 residues. Per germline, CDR1 SEHNR and CDR2 FQNEAQ (reference sequence). Trimming removed 5 bases from V and 0 bases from J, with 10 bases in between.

J is TRBJ2-7 and V is TRBV4-1, with a possible D match to TRBD2 (5 bases). With 0 bases removed from V and 6 bases from J, the gap between germline ends came to 9 bases. From germline, CDR1 is MGHRA and CDR2 YSYEKL. The CDR3 consists of 13 residues. CDR3 amino acids: CASSQDRGSEQYV. Written as DNA, the CDR3 is TGCGCCAGCAGCCAAGATCGGGGTTCCGAGCAGTACGTC.

V gene TRBV19 combines with J gene TRBJ1-1; D call uncertain. Germline assignment: CDR1 LNHDA and CDR2 SQIVND (reference sequence). The V gene lost 7 bases and the J gene lost 1 base, with 10 bases spanning the gap. The CDR3 is 13 amino acids. CDR3 loop: CASNWDWNTEAFF. CDR3 sequence (DNA): TGTGCCAGTAATTGGGATTGGAACACTGAAGCTTTCTTT.

This clone occurred many times. The chain carries TRBV4-1 and TRBJ1-1, with 10 positions matching TRBD1. J lost 6 bases, V lost 0 bases, and 4 bases had no gene match. The CDR3 length is 15 residues. The germline CDR1 and CDR2 sequences are MGHRA and YSYEKL. Written as DNA, the CDR3 is TGCGCCAGCAGCCAAGAGGACAGGGGGAGGTCTGAAGCTTTCTTT. As protein: CASSQEDRGRSEAFF.

This clone was seen just once. The CDR3 here is CASRRDRGYSNQPQHF. In DNA form, the CDR3 reads TGTGCCAGTAGGAGGGACCGAGGATATAGCAATCAGCCCCAGCATTTT. The rearrangement links TRBV19 to TRBJ1-5; tentatively, D is TRBD1 (5 bases). The V gene lost 6 bases and the J gene lost 0 bases, with 15 bases spanning the gap. The CDR3 sequence is 16 residues long. Germline lookup yields CDR1 LNHDA and CDR2 SQIVND (reference sequence).

V gene TRBV29-1 combines with J gene TRBJ2-1, with a weak D call TRBD1 (6 bases). The CDR3 is 13 residues long. V was shortened by 5 bases and J by 5 bases, with 13 bases between the two germline ends. Germline loops: CDR1 SQVTM, CDR2 ANQGSEA. CDR3 in DNA: TGCAGCGTTTCCGGGACACAGCACAATGAGCAGTTCTTC. It yields the protein CSVSGTQHNEQFF.

This clone was detected only once. The rearrangement uses TRBV29-1 and TRBJ2-2; 10 nucleotides align to TRBD1. CDR3 length: 16 amino acids. V trimming: 1 base; J trimming: 8 bases; junction bases outside the gene matches: 10. Germline values: CDR1 SQVTM, CDR2 ANQGSEA. CDR3 amino acids: CSVEADRGLGGGELFF. In DNA, the CDR3 is TGCAGCGTTGAAGCTGACAGGGGGCTCGGAGGTGGGGAGCTGTTTTTT.

To note about this clone: Other DNA sequences of this sample code for an identical CDR3. The chain couples TRBV5-1 to TRBJ1-1; D is perhaps TRBD1 (5 bases). The V gene lost 1 base and the J gene lost 1 base, with 8 bases spanning the gap. This CDR3 has 14 amino acids. Per germline, CDR1 SGHRS and CDR2 YFSETQ. The CDR3 reads CASSLRQGNTEAFF. In DNA, the CDR3 is TGCGCCAGCAGCTTGCGGCAGGGGAACACTGAAGCTTTCTTT.

The V call is TRBV9, the J call TRBJ2-7; no reliable D call. With 4 bases removed from V and 2 bases from J, the gap between germline ends came to 16 bases. The CDR3 sequence is 15 residues long. CDR1 is SGDLS, CDR2 YYNGEE, per germline. This chain's CDR3 is CASSSTVSSTYEQYF. For the CDR3, the DNA is TGTGCCAGCAGCTCCACGGTGTCTAGTACCTACGAGCAGTACTTC.

CDR3 coding DNA: TGTGCCAGCAGCATACCGGGACCTAATGAAAAACTGTTTTTT. Protein: CASSIPGPNEKLFF. V is TRBV11-2 and J is TRBJ1-4; D is perhaps TRBD1 (5 bases). Trimming took off 5 bases at V and 3 bases at J, with 10 bases between the two ends. Germline CDR1 and CDR2: SGHAT and FQNNGV. This CDR3 is 14 amino acids long.

The J gene is TRBJ1-5, the V gene TRBV18; D perhaps matches TRBD1 (5 bases). Between the trimmed V and J ends, which lost 6 bases and 2 bases, there was a span of 11 bases. Germline V gives CDR1 KGHSH, CDR2 LQKENI. The CDR3 contains 14 residues. CDR3 coding DNA: TGTGCCAGCTCTCGGGGAGGGGGCAATCAGCCCCAGCATTTT. Translation gives CASSRGGGNQPQHF.

The chain combines TRBV10-1 with TRBJ2-3, with a possible D match to TRBD1 (5 bases). The CDR3 is 13 amino acids. Germline assignment: CDR1 WNHNN and CDR2 SYGVQD (reference sequence). V lost 1 base, J lost 8 bases, and 10 bases lay in between. CDR3 protein: CASSEWTSGTQYF. Here the CDR3 DNA reads TGCGCCAGCAGTGAGTGGACATCGGGTACGCAGTATTTT.

CDR3 sequence (DNA): TGTGCCAGCAGCTTAGACTACAGGGGAACTAGCTACACCTTC. Translating it yields CASSLDYRGTSYTF. The V gene is TRBV7-8, the J gene TRBJ1-2, with 7 bases that match TRBD1. Germline V CDR1 and CDR2: SGHVS, FQNEAQ. The CDR3 length is 14 residues. J gave up 9 bases and V 1 base, and 8 bases lay outside the gene matches.

The chain joins TRBV30 to TRBJ2-1, with a possible D match to TRBD2 (6 bases). CDR1 GTSNPN and CDR2 SVGIG come from the germline V gene (reference sequence). This CDR3 contains 14 residues. V lost 5 bases to trimming and J lost 7 bases, with 18 bases between them. CDR3 residues: CAWVGSGALNEQFF. Written as DNA, the CDR3 is TGTGCCTGGGTAGGGTCGGGAGCCCTGAATGAGCAGTTCTTC.

The V gene is TRBV6-1, the J gene TRBJ1-5; D unresolved. Trimming cost V 2 bases and J 0 bases, with 14 bases left between them. The length of the CDR3 is 17 residues. Germline values: CDR1 MNHNS, CDR2 SASEGT. CDR3 sequence: CASSEIGITDSNQPQHF. The CDR3 nucleotides are TGTGCCAGCAGTGAAATCGGTATTACAGATAGCAATCAGCCCCAGCATTTT.